The clone carrying this T cell receptor (beta chain) came up a few times. This entry is derived from a study of T-cell memory formation after mild COVID-19. This CDR3 has 15 amino acids. The germline V gene has CDR1 KGHSH and CDR2 LQKENI. V lost 3 bases to trimming and J lost 0 bases; unmatched junction nucleotides: 5. One entry per CDR3 protein results from TCRdb running MiXCR on the 5' RACE reads. The sample holds 580,000 or so distinct CDR3 sequences, roughly 17% seen once. The sequenced sample was PBMCs or a T cell subset sorted from them (not recorded which). The receptor's source is an adult woman who had mild COVID-19 (a few samples of this study predate the infection). Cell type and time point are not known. The J gene is TRBJ2-7, the V gene TRBV18, with 7 bases that match TRBD1. This CDR3 reads CASSPGQVSSYEQYF. CDR3 coding DNA: TGTGCCAGCTCACCTGGACAGGTTAGCTCCTACGAGCAGTACTTC.